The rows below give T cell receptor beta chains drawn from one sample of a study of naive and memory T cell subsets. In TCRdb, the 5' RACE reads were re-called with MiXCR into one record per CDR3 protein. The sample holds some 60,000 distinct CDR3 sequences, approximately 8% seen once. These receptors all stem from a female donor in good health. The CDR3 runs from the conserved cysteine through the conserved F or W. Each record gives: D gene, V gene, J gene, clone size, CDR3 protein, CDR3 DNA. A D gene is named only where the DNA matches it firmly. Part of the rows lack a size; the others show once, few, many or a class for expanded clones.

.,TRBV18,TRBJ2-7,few,CASSNSQPGHTTEQYF,TGTGCCAGCTCGAATAGCCAACCAGGGCACACAACCGAGCAGTACTTC
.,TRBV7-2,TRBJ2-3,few,CASSLSTSTDTQYF,TGTGCCAGCAGCTTATCAACTAGCACAGATACGCAGTATTTT
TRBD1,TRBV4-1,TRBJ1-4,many,CASSLLGGGINEKLFF,TGCGCCAGCAGCCTTTTAGGAGGGGGCATTAATGAAAAACTGTTTTTT
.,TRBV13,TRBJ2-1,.,CASSGGRGNEQFF,TGTGCCAGCAGCGGGGGGCGGGGCAATGAGCAGTTCTTC
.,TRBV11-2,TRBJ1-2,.,CASSLGPGPRYGYTF,TGTGCCAGCAGCTTAGGGCCAGGGCCCCGCTATGGCTACACCTTC
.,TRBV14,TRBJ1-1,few,CASSQNRVNTEAFF,TGTGCCAGCAGCCAAAACAGGGTTAACACTGAAGCTTTCTTT
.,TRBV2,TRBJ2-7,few,CASIRAGSDEQYF,TGTGCCAGCATCCGAGCAGGTTCCGACGAGCAGTACTTC
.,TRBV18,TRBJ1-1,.,CASSPRQTNTEAFF,TGTGCCAGCTCACCACGACAGACGAACACTGAAGCTTTCTTT
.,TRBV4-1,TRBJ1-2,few,CASSQDPEAGNYGYTF,TGCGCCAGCAGCCAGGACCCCGAGGCAGGAAACTATGGCTACACCTTC
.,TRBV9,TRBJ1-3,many,CASSVGTQLYSGNTIYF,TGTGCCAGCAGCGTAGGAACACAGTTATACTCTGGAAACACCATATATTTT
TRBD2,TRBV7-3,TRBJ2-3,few,CASSSPPSGATDTQYF,TGTGCCAGCAGCTCCCCGCCTAGCGGGGCCACAGATACGCAGTATTTT
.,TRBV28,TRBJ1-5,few,CASSLEQGNQPQHF,TGTGCCAGCAGTTTAGAGCAGGGCAATCAGCCCCAGCATTTT
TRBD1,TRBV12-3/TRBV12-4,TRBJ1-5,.,CASSLVTGVFSLPQHF,TGTGCCAGCAGTCTGGTGACAGGGGTTTTTAGTCTGCCCCAGCATTTT
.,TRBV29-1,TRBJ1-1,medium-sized,CSVESTVNTEAFF,TGCAGCGTTGAATCAACAGTGAACACTGAAGCTTTCTTT
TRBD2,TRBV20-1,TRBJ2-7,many,CSARVSGTSGTGQYF,TGCAGTGCTAGGGTTAGCGGGACTAGCGGGACCGGGCAGTACTTC
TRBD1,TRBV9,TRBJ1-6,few,CASSAQGAVDSPLHF,TGTGCCAGCAGCGCCCAGGGGGCCGTGGATTCACCCCTCCACTTT
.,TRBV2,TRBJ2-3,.,CASRRRVFTDTQYF,TGTGCCAGCAGGAGGCGGGTATTCACAGATACGCAGTATTTT
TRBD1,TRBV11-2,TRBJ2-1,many,CASSQGQVSYNEQFF,TGTGCCAGCAGTCAAGGACAGGTCTCTTACAATGAGCAGTTCTTC
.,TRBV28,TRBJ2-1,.,CASSLEGSSLYNEQFF,TGTGCCAGCAGCCTAGAGGGGTCCTCGCTCTACAATGAGCAGTTCTTC
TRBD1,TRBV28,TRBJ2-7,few,CASSSSGTGTHEQYF,TGTGCCAGCAGTTCCTCCGGGACAGGTACCCACGAGCAGTACTTC
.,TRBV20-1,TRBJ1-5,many,CSARFGARSNQPQHF,TGCAGTGCTAGATTCGGGGCGCGTAGCAATCAGCCCCAGCATTTT
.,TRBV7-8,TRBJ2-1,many,CASHTIRGRNEQFF,TGTGCCAGCCACACCATCAGGGGAAGGAATGAGCAGTTCTTC
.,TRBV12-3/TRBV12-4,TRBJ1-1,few,CASSFRWGGNTEAFF,TGTGCCAGCAGTTTTAGGTGGGGAGGGAACACTGAAGCTTTCTTT
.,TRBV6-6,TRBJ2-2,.,CASSQGGHTGELFF,TGTGCCAGCAGCCAGGGGGGGCACACCGGGGAGCTGTTTTTT
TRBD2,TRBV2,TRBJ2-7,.,CASSGVAGRYEQYF,TGTGCCAGCAGCGGCGTAGCGGGAAGGTACGAGCAGTACTTC
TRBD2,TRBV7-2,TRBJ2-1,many,CASSRLAGERNEQFF,TGTGCCAGCAGCCGACTAGCGGGAGAGCGCAATGAGCAGTTCTTC
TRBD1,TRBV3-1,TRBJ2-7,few,CASSTTGGSYEQYF,TGTGCCAGCAGCACCACAGGGGGGTCCTACGAGCAGTACTTC
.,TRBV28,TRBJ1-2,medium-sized,CASSMQGGSYNGYTF,TGTGCCAGCAGTATGCAGGGAGGGTCTTATAATGGCTACACCTTC
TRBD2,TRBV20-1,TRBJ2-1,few,CSARGAAGRTYNEQFF,TGCAGTGCTAGAGGTGCAGCGGGGCGAACTTACAATGAGCAGTTCTTC
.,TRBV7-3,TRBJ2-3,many,CASSLGSGTRTQYF,TGTGCCAGCAGCTTAGGTTCAGGGACGAGGACGCAGTATTTT
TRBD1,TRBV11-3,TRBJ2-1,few,CASSFNTGGEQFF,TGTGCCAGCAGCTTCAATACAGGGGGTGAGCAGTTCTTC
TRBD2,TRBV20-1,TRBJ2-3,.,CSVWTSGSIADTQYF,TGCAGTGTTTGGACTAGCGGGAGTATAGCAGATACGCAGTATTTT
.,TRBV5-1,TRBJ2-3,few,CASSEESDTQYF,TGCGCCAGCAGCGAGGAGTCAGATACGCAGTATTTT
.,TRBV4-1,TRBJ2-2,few,CASSRRAETGELFF,TGCGCCAGCAGCCGACGGGCGGAGACCGGGGAGCTGTTTTTT
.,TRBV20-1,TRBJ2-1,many,CSATLPNAYNEQFF,TGCAGTGCTACCCTCCCGAACGCCTACAATGAGCAGTTCTTC
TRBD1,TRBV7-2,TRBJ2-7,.,CASSLRGGPYEQYF,TGTGCCAGCAGCTTAAGAGGGGGCCCCTACGAGCAGTACTTC
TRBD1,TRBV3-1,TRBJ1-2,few,CASSQETGTDYGYTF,TGTGCCAGCAGCCAAGAAACCGGGACAGACTATGGCTACACCTTC
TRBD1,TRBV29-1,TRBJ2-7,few,CSAQTGPTYEQYF,TGCAGCGCTCAGACAGGGCCAACCTACGAGCAGTACTTC
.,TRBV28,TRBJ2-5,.,CASSHSSERETQYF,TGTGCCAGCAGCCACTCTAGCGAGAGAGAGACCCAGTACTTC
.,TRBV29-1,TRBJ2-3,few,CSARAGDVADTQYF,TGCAGCGCCCGAGCAGGGGATGTGGCAGATACGCAGTATTTT
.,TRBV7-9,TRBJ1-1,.,CASSLRTPEAFF,TGTGCCAGCAGCCTTCGGACGCCAGAAGCTTTCTTT
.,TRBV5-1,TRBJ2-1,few,CASSRRGLGDLSSYNEQFF,TGCGCCAGCAGCCGAAGGGGACTGGGGGACCTGAGCTCCTACAATGAGCAGTTCTTC
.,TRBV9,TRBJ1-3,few,CASSVERDTIYF,TGTGCCAGCAGCGTCGAGAGGGACACCATATATTTT
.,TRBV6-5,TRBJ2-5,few,CASSYGRGFQETQYF,TGTGCCAGCAGTTACGGCAGGGGCTTCCAAGAGACCCAGTACTTC
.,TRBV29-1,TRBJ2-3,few,CSVRWEPTDTQYF,TGCAGCGTTAGGTGGGAGCCGACAGATACGCAGTATTTT
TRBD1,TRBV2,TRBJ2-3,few,CASSEGTGSASDTQYF,TGTGCCAGCAGTGAAGGGACAGGGTCGGCATCAGATACGCAGTATTTT
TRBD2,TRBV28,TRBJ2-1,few,CASHLAGGPYNEQFF,TGTGCCAGCCACTTAGCGGGAGGTCCCTACAATGAGCAGTTCTTC
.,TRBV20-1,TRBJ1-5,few,CSARVRETSNQPQHF,TGCAGTGCTAGAGTTAGGGAAACTAGCAATCAGCCCCAGCATTTT
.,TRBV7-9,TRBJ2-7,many,CASSSELNYEQYF,TGTGCCAGCAGCTCGGAGCTGAACTACGAGCAGTACTTC
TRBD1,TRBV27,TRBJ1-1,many,CASRRTGVLNTEAFF,TGTGCCAGCAGAAGGACAGGGGTCCTGAACACTGAAGCTTTCTTT
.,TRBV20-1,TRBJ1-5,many,CSASEGNQPQHF,TGCAGTGCTAGTGAGGGAAATCAGCCCCAGCATTTT